The sequence of this TCR beta chain was determined in a study of blood T cells in healthy people across ages. Primers used in a second PCR of roughly 7 to 12 cycles were a sample-barcoded 5' primer and a J-beta primer mix. TCRdb analysed the 5' RACE reads with MiXCR anew, one entry per CDR3 protein. Of about 1.6 million distinct CDR3 sequences detected, about 35% appear once; the ten largest clones hold roughly 10%. Study-wide results and limits: Naive T cell percentage strongly correlated with TCR beta diversity. Calculation of diversity from one million T cells yielded estimates considered to be underestimates. Compared with aged donors, long-lived donors showed fewer expanded clones, suggesting selection.

Germline assignment: CDR1 SGDLS and CDR2 YYNGEE. V was pared by 4 bases and J by 5 bases, with 9 bases of the junction left unmatched. The CDR3 extends over 14 amino acids. As regards this clonotype: Its antigen is not identified.

Sequences were obtained from blood. This chain links TRBV9 with TRBJ2-7, with TRBD2 matching over 7 bases. This receptor was taken from a woman aged 25 to 39 in good health. As DNA, the CDR3 is TGTGCCAGCAGCAACCCCAGGACTAGGGACGAGCAGTACTTC. Translating it yields CASSNPRTRDEQYF. Together with reference TRBV9 and TRBJ2-7, the CDR3 gives the full variable domain: DSGVTQTPKHLITATGQRVTLRCSPRSGDLSVYWYQQSLDQGLQFLIQYYNGEERAKGNILERFSAQQFPDLHSELNLSSLELGDSALYFCASSNPRTRDEQYFGPGTRLTVT.